This TCR beta chain derives from a study of response to subunit inactivated influenza vaccine. Overall study results and limits: Authors proposed each seasonal influenza vaccination draws in few new T cells.

TCRdb called the RT-PCR reads again in MiXCR, with one record for every CDR3 protein. The repertoire has approximately 520,000 distinct CDR3 sequences, about 25% of them found once; the top ten carry over 1.5%. The germline gives CDR1 SEHNR, CDR2 FQNEAQ (reference sequence). With 6 bases removed from V and 0 bases from J, the gap between germline ends came to 11 bases. CDR3 length: 15 amino acids. Details on this clonotype: Its specificity is unknown.

This chain joins TRBV7-9 and TRBJ2-2, with D hard to call. The sequence came from a man aged 50-59 years who received an inactivated influenza vaccine. The sequenced sample was CD4+ T cells sorted from PBMCs, obtained 4 to 6 days after vaccination. CDR3 in amino acids: CASRPRSANTGELFF. The DNA of the CDR3 is TGTGCCAGCAGACCCAGGAGCGCGAACACCGGGGAGCTGTTTTTT.